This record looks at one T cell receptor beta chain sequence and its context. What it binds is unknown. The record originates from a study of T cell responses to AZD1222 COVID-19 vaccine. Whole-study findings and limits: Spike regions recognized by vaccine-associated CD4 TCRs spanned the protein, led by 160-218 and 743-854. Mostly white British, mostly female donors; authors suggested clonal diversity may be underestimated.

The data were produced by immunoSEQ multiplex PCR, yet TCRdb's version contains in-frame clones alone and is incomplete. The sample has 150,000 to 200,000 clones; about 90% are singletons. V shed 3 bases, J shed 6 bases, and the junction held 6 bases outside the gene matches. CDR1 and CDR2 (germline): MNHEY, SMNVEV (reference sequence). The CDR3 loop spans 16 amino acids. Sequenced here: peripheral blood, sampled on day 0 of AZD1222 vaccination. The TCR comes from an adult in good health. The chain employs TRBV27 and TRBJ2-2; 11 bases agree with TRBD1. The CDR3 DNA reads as TGTGCCAGCAGTTTGCCCGGGACAGGGGGGGCCGGGGAGCTGTTTTTT. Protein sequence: CASSLPGTGGAGELFF.